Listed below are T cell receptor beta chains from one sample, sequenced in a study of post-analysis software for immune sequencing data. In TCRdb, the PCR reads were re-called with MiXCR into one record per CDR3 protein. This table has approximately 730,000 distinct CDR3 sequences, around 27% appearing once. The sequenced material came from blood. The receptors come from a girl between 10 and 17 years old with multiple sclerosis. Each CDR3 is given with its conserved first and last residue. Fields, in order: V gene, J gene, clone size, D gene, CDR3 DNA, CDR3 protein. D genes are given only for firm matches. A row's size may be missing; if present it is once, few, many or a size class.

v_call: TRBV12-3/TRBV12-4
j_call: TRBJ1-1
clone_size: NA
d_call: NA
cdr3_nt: TGTGCCAGCAGTTTAGGCCCCCCGATGAACACTGAAGCTTTCTTT
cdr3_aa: CASSLGPPMNTEAFF

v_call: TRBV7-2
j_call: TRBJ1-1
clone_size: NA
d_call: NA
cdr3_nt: TGTGTCAGCGCTACCGGAGCCAGGAGAAACACTGAAGCTTTCTTT
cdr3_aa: CVSATGARRNTEAFF

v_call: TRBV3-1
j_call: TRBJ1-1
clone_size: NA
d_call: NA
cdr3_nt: TGTGCCAGCAGCCAAGATTCCAGGCCAGCTTTCTTT
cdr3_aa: CASSQDSRPAFF

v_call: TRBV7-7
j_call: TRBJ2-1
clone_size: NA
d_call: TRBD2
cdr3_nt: TGTGCTAGCAGCTCTAGACTAGCGGGGGGGTCGAATGAGCAGTTCTTC
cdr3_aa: CASSSRLAGGSNEQFF

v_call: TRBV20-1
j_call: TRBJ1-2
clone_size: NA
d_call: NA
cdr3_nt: TGCAGTGCTAGAGATCGGGTAGGACCTAACTATGGCTACACCTTC
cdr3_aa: CSARDRVGPNYGYTF

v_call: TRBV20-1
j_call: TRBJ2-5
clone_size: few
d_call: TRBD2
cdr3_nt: TGCAGTGCTAGACCCCGGGACTATGGACGGGAGACCCAGTACTTC
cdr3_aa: CSARPRDYGRETQYF

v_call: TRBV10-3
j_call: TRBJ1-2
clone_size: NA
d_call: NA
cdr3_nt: TGTGCCATCAGTGAGGGTGGAGGCTACACCTTC
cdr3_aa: CAISEGGGYTF

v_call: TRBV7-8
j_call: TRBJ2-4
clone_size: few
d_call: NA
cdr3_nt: TGTGCCAGCAGCTTATTCCGGATTCTAGCCAAAAACATTCAGTACTTC
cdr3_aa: CASSLFRILAKNIQYF

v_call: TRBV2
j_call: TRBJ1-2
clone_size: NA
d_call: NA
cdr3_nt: TGTGCCAGCAGTGAGGAGGTTTATGGCTACACCTTC
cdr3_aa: CASSEEVYGYTF

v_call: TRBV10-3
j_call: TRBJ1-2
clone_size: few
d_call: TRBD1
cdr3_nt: TGTGCCATCAGTGAGCCGGGACAGGGGGCGCGGGACTACACCTTC
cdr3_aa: CAISEPGQGARDYTF

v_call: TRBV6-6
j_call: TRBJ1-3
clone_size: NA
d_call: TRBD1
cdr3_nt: TGTGCCAGCTCGACAGGGGAGACTGGAAACACCATATATTTT
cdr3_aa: CASSTGETGNTIYF

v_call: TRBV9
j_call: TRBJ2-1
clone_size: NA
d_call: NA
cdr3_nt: TGTGCCAGCAGCGTAGCCCCCGTTGGGACACCCTACAATGAGCAGTTCTTC
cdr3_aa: CASSVAPVGTPYNEQFF

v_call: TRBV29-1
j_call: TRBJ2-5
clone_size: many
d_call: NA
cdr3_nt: TGCAGCGTTCGACAGTACCAAGAGACCCAGTACTTC
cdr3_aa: CSVRQYQETQYF

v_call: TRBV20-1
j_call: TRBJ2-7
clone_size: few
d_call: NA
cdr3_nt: TGCAGTGCCTTAAATGTCAGGGAAACCTACGAGCAGTACTTC
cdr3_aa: CSALNVRETYEQYF

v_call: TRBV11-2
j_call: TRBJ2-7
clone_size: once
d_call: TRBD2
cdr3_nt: TGTGCCAGCAGCTTACATCGACTAGCGGGGCAAGAGACCCTGTACTTC
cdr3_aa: CASSLHRLAGQETLYF

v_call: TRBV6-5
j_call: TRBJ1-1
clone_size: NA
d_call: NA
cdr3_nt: TGTGCCAGCGGTGATCGGGTCGGGATGAACACTGAAGCTTTCTTT
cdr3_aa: CASGDRVGMNTEAFF

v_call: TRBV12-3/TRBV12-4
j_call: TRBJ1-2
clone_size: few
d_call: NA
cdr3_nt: TGTGCCAGCAGCCCAACCGGGACGTACTATGGCTACACCTTC
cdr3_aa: CASSPTGTYYGYTF

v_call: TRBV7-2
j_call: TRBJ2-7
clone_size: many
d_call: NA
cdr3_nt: TGTGCCAGCAGCTTACAGGAGACTTACGAGCAGTACTTC
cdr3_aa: CASSLQETYEQYF

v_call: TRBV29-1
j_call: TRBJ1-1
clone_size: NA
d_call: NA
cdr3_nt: TGCAGCGTTGCTTGGGGGGAGGTAACGAGCACTGAAGCTTTCTTT
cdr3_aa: CSVAWGEVTSTEAFF

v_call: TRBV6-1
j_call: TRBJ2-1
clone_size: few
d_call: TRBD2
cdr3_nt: TGTGCCAGCAGCCGGTTGGGGACTAGCGGGAAGAATGAGCAGTTCTTC
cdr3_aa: CASSRLGTSGKNEQFF

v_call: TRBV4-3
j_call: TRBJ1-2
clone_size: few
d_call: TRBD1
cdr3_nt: TGCGCCAGCAGCCAAGACAGGGGGCGGGACTATGGCTACACCTTC
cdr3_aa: CASSQDRGRDYGYTF

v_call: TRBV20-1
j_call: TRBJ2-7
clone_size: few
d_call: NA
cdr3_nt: TGCAGTGCTAGAGACAGGCAAAACTACGAGCAGTACTTC
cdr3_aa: CSARDRQNYEQYF

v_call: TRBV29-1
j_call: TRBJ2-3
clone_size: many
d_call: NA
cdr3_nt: TGCAGCGTTGTTAATCCTCCGAGCACAGATACGCAGTATTTT
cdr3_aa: CSVVNPPSTDTQYF

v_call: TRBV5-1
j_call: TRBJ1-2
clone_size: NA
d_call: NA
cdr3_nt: TGCGCCAGCAGCTTGACTTTCCGGGGGGACCTCTATGGCTACACCTTC
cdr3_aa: CASSLTFRGDLYGYTF

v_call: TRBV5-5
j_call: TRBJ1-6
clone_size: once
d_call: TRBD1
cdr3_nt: TGTGCCAGCAGCTTGGCAGAAGGACAGGGGGCGTATAATTCACCCCTCCACTTT
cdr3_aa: CASSLAEGQGAYNSPLHF

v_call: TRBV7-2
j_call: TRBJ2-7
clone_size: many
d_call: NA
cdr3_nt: TGTGCCAGCAGCTTATGGGGCCAAGCCGACGAGCAGTACTTC
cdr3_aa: CASSLWGQADEQYF

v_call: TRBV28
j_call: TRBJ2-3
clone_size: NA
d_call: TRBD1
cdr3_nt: TGTGCCAGCAGCGCAACAGGGGGGTGGCCAGATACGCAGTATTTT
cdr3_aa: CASSATGGWPDTQYF

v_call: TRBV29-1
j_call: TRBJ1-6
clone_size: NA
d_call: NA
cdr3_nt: TGCAGCGTTGAGGCCGGGGACGGTTCACCCCTCCACTTT
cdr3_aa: CSVEAGDGSPLHF

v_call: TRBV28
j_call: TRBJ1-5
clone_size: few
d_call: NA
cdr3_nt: TGTGCCAGCAGTTTATGGGCAGGTAGAAATCAGCCCCAGCATTTT
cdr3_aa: CASSLWAGRNQPQHF

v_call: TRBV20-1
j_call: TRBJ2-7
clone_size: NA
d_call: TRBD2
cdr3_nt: TGCAGTACCGGGACTAGCGGGAGGACCCACGAGCAGTACTTC
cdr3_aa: CSTGTSGRTHEQYF

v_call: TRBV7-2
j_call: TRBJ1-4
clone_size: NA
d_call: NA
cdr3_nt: TGTGCCAGCAGCCTGAACGCGGCGCTGCCTAATGAAAAACGGTTTTTT
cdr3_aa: CASSLNAALPNEKRFF

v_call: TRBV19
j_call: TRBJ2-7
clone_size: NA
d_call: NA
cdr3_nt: TGTGCCAGTAGTATACTGTCAGGACCGTTCTACAATGAGCAGTACTTC
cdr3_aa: CASSILSGPFYNEQYF

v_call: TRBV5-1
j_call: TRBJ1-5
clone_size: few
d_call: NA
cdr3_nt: TGCGCCAGCAGCTTGCGCCCGGATCAGCCCCAGCATTTT
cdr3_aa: CASSLRPDQPQHF

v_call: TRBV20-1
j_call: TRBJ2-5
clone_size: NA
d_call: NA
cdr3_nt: TGCAGTGCTGGGGGGGCCAATCGAGAGGCCCAGTACTTC
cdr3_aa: CSAGGANREAQYF

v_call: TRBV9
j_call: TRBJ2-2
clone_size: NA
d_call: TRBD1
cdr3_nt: TGTGCCAGCAGCGCGACAGGGAACGGGGAGCTGTTTTTT
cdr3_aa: CASSATGNGELFF

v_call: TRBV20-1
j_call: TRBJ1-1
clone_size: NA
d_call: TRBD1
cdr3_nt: TGCAGTGCTGACCGGGACAGGGAGGAGGAAGCTTTCTTT
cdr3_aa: CSADRDREEEAFF

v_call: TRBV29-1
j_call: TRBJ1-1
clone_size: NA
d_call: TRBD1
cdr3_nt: TGCAGCGTCGAAGGGACAGGGGAAAACACTGAAGCTTTCTTT
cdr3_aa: CSVEGTGENTEAFF

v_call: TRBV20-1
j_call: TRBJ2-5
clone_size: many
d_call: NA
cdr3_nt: TGCAGTGCTAGAGATCTTACGGGGGCGGGGGAGACCCAGTACTTC
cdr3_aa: CSARDLTGAGETQYF

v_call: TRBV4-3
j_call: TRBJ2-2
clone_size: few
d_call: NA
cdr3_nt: TGCGCCAGCAGCCAGATACGGACAGCGGTCGGGGAGCTGTTTTTT
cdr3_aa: CASSQIRTAVGELFF

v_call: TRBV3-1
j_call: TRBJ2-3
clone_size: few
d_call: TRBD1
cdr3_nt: TGTGCCAGCAGCCACGGACAGGGGAACACGCAGTATTTT
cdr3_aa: CASSHGQGNTQYF